These T cell receptor beta chains were read from a single sample in a study of CD4+ T cells in melanoma. Generated by immunoSEQ multiplex PCR, the TCRdb table keeps only in-frame clones and is missing some. The sample holds roughly 110,000 clones, roughly 90% seen once. The sample taken for sequencing was peripheral blood. These receptors all stem from a human donor with melanoma. Both conserved end residues are part of each CDR3. Each record gives: V gene, J gene, CDR3 length, D gene, clone size, CDR3 protein, CDR3 DNA. D genes are given only for firm matches. Rows give clone size only sometimes, using once, few, many, or a class for an expanded clone.

TRBV4-3	TRBJ2-3	14	TRBD1	NA	CASSPRDRADTQYF	TGCGCCAGCAGCCCCCGGGACAGGGCCGATACGCAGTATTTT
TRBV4-1	TRBJ2-7	15	TRBD2	NA	CASSQDLTSGDEQYF	TGCGCCAGCAGCCAAGATCTTACTAGCGGAGACGAGCAGTACTTC
TRBV27	TRBJ2-7	18	NA	NA	CASSFPGSYSYVPYEQYF	TGTGCCAGCAGTTTCCCGGGGTCATATAGTTACGTTCCCTACGAGCAGTACTTC
TRBV28	TRBJ2-3	12	NA	NA	CASSVTTDTQYF	TGTGCCAGCAGTGTCACCACAGATACGCAGTATTTT
TRBV11-3	TRBJ2-2	16	TRBD2	NA	CASSSRTSWNTGELFF	TGTGCCAGCAGCTCCCGGACTAGCTGGAACACCGGGGAGCTGTTTTTT
TRBV6-5	TRBJ1-2	12	TRBD1	NA	CASKTGELGYTF	TGTGCCAGCAAGACAGGGGAGCTTGGCTACACCTTC
TRBV28	TRBJ2-5	16	TRBD2	NA	CASSFANSGRRETQYF	TGTGCCAGCAGTTTTGCGAATAGCGGGAGGAGAGAGACCCAGTACTTC
TRBV27	TRBJ2-1	13	NA	NA	CASTTRAYNEQFF	TGTGCCAGCACTACCAGGGCGTACAATGAGCAGTTCTTC
TRBV6-1	TRBJ2-1	14	NA	NA	CASTPTLVGNEQFF	TGTGCCAGCACCCCAACATTGGTGGGAAATGAGCAGTTCTTC
TRBV7-8	TRBJ2-7	16	TRBD1	NA	CASSANRQGILYEQYF	TGTGCCAGCAGCGCGAACCGACAGGGGATACTCTACGAGCAGTACTTC
TRBV5-4	TRBJ1-3	14	NA	NA	CASRATSSGNTIYF	TGTGCCAGCAGAGCGACTAGCTCTGGAAACACCATATATTTT
TRBV25-1	TRBJ2-3	15	TRBD1	NA	CASSALDRGLDTQYF	TGTGCCAGCAGTGCCCTGGACAGGGGGCTGGATACGCAGTATTTT
TRBV7-9	TRBJ2-7	17	NA	NA	CASSLVWGEGITYEQYF	TGTGCCAGCAGCTTAGTGTGGGGGGAAGGAATCACCTACGAGCAGTACTTC
TRBV5-8	TRBJ1-5	16	NA	once	CASSFYWPGNDQPQHF	TGTGCCAGCAGCTTTTATTGGCCAGGGAACGATCAGCCCCAGCATTTT
TRBV4-3	TRBJ2-7	16	NA	NA	CASSQATGLEAYEQYF	TGCGCCAGCAGCCAAGCCACCGGGCTCGAGGCCTACGAGCAGTACTTC
TRBV27	TRBJ2-3	11	NA	NA	CASSSTDTQYF	TGTGCCAGCAGTTCCACAGATACGCAGTATTTT
TRBV15	TRBJ2-5	12	NA	NA	CATSRDVKTQYF	TGTGCCACCAGCAGAGATGTGAAGACCCAGTACTTC
TRBV7-9	TRBJ2-7	14	NA	NA	CASSLGQQVYEQYF	TGTGCCAGCAGCTTGGGACAACAGGTTTACGAGCAGTACTTC
TRBV7-3	TRBJ2-1	16	TRBD1	NA	CASSLRSGTGGAEQFF	TGTGCCAGCAGCTTAAGGTCTGGGACAGGGGGCGCAGAGCAGTTCTTC
TRBV29-1	TRBJ1-2	13	NA	few	CSVETDGGDGYTF	TGCAGCGTTGAAACGGACGGTGGTGACGGCTACACCTTC
TRBV5-1	TRBJ2-5	13	TRBD1	NA	CASSWTGEETQYF	TGCGCCAGCAGCTGGACAGGGGAAGAGACCCAGTACTTC
TRBV4-1	TRBJ2-5	15	NA	NA	CASSQEEGSMKTQYF	TGCGCCAGCAGCCAAGAAGAGGGATCAATGAAGACCCAGTACTTC
TRBV14	TRBJ2-7	16	NA	NA	CASSPLSHDQGYEQYF	TGTGCCAGCAGCCCCTTATCCCATGACCAAGGGTACGAGCAGTACTTC
TRBV6-1	TRBJ2-1	12	NA	NA	CASSEVGGEQFF	TGTGCCAGCAGTGAAGTTGGAGGTGAGCAGTTCTTC
TRBV5-1	TRBJ2-7	14	NA	NA	CASSPSPGSYEQYF	TGCGCCAGCAGCCCATCCCCGGGCTCCTACGAGCAGTACTTC
TRBV19	TRBJ2-7	15	NA	NA	CASSIQGGAVYEQYF	TGTGCCAGTAGTATCCAAGGGGGGGCGGTCTACGAGCAGTACTTC
TRBV5-1	TRBJ1-2	14	TRBD1	NA	CASSSPGQGYGYTF	TGCGCCAGCAGCTCGCCGGGACAGGGCTATGGCTACACCTTC
TRBV19	TRBJ2-4	16	NA	NA	CASSSRRGDLQNIQYF	TGTGCCAGTAGCTCTAGAAGAGGGGACTTGCAAAACATTCAGTACTTC
TRBV4-1	TRBJ2-3	14	NA	NA	CASSQGTRPDTQYF	TGCGCCAGCAGCCAGGGAACTAGACCAGATACGCAGTATTTT
TRBV2	TRBJ2-2	15	TRBD2	NA	CASSWVAGGTGELFF	TGTGCCAGCAGTTGGGTAGCGGGGGGTACCGGGGAGCTGTTTTTT
TRBV4-3	TRBJ1-1	11	NA	few	CASSQHTEAFF	TGCGCCAGCAGCCAACACACTGAAGCTTTCTTT
TRBV2	TRBJ1-4	12	NA	NA	CASSRLNEKLFF	TGTGCCAGCAGTCGCTTAAATGAAAAACTGTTTTTT
TRBV5-1	TRBJ2-7	14	TRBD1	NA	CASSSTGNSYEQYF	TGCGCCAGCAGCTCGACAGGGAACTCCTACGAGCAGTACTTC
TRBV4-3	TRBJ1-3	16	TRBD1	NA	CASSQGTGVSGNTIYF	TGCGCCAGCAGCCAAGGGACAGGGGTTTCTGGAAACACCATATATTTT
TRBV28	TRBJ1-6	15	TRBD1	NA	CASTPPTGPNSPLHF	TGTGCCAGCACCCCCCCGACAGGGCCTAATTCACCCCTCCACTTT
TRBV19	TRBJ2-1	11	TRBD2	NA	CASGSRNEQFF	TGTGCGAGCGGGAGTAGAAATGAGCAGTTCTTC
TRBV13	TRBJ2-1	16	TRBD2	once	CASSPKGLAHDNEQFF	TGTGCCAGCAGCCCCAAGGGACTAGCGCACGACAATGAGCAGTTCTTC
TRBV2	TRBJ2-5	13	NA	NA	CASSGGKQETQYF	TGTGCCAGCAGTGGAGGGAAGCAAGAGACCCAGTACTTC
TRBV10-3	TRBJ2-3	15	NA	NA	CAISAGAVLTDTQYF	TGTGCCATCAGTGCGGGGGCCGTTCTCACAGATACGCAGTATTTT
TRBV27	TRBJ2-3	17	TRBD1	NA	CASRGGTGIVAGDTQYF	TGTGCCAGCAGGGGCGGGACAGGGATAGTAGCTGGGGATACGCAGTATTTT
TRBV7-2	TRBJ1-2	14	TRBD1	NA	CASSLDRGVEGYTF	TGTGCCAGCAGCCTCGACAGGGGGGTAGAGGGCTACACCTTC
TRBV6-1	TRBJ1-5	13	NA	few	CASCPYSNQPQHF	TGTGCCAGCTGCCCCTATAGCAATCAGCCCCAGCATTTT
TRBV28	TRBJ1-4	12	NA	NA	CASRGDQEKLFF	TGTGCCAGCAGGGGTGACCAAGAAAAACTGTTTTTT